This T cell receptor beta chain was identified in a study of OX40 agonist ivuxolimab in advanced cancers. The V gene lost 7 bases and the J gene lost 0 bases, with 10 bases spanning the gap. This CDR3 region has 14 residues. Germline V lookup: CDR1 MNHEY, CDR2 SMNVEV (reference sequence). Assay used: immunoSEQ multiplex PCR; TCRdb lists only in-frame clones, some missing. Of around 20,000 clones detected, approximately 83% appear once; the ten largest clones hold roughly 32%. The chain carries TRBV27 and TRBJ2-1; D unresolved. Sequencing used CD4+ or CD8+ T cells sorted from blood, obtained in a trial of the OX40 agonist ivuxolimab. The clonotype was recovered from an adult with an advanced solid tumor such as melanoma, head and neck, liver or kidney cancer. The CDR3 coding sequence is TGTGCCAGCACCCACCTATTCTCCTACAATGAGCAGTTCTTC. Encoded protein: CASTHLFSYNEQFF.